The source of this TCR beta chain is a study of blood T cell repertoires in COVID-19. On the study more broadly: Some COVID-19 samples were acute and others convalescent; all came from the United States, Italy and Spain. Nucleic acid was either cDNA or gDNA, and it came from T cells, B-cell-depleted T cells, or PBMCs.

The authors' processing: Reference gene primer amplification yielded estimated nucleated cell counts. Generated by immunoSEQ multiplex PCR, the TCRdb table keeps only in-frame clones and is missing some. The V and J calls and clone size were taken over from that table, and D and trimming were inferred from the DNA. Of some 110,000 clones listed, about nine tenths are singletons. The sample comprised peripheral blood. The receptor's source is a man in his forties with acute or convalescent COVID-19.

As DNA, the CDR3 is TGTGCCAGTAGTCTAAGACAGGTTCGCGGGCATACGCAGTATTTT. Its translation: CASSLRQVRGHTQYF. This chain connects TRBV19 to TRBJ2-3, with a weak D call TRBD1 (6 bases). This CDR3 region has 15 residues. Per germline, CDR1 LNHDA and CDR2 SQIVND (reference sequence). V lost 5 bases and J 7 bases, leaving 19 bases between the germline ends.